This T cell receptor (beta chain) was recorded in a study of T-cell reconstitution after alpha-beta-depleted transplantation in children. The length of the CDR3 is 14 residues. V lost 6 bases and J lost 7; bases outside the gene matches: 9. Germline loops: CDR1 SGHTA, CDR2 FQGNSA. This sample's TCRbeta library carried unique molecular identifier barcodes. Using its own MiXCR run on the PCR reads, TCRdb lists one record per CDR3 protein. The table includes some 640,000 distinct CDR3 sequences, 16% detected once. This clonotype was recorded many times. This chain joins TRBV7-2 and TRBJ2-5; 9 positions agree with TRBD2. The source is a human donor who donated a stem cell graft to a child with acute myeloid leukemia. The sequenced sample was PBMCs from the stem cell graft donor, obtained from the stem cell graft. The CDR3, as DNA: TGTGCCAGCAGTGCGGGACTAGCTCCGTGGACCCAGTACTTC. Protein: CASSAGLAPWTQYF. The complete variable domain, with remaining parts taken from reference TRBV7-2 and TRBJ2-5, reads GAGVSQSPSNKVTEKGKDVELRCDPISGHTALYWYRQSLGQGLEFLIYFQGNSAPDKSGLPSDRFSAERTGGSVSTLTIQRTQQEDSAVYLCASSAGLAPWTQYFGPGTRLLVL.